Following are 3 T cell receptor beta chains from one sample sequenced in a study of blood T cell repertoires in COVID-19. TCRdb keeps only in-frame clones here, not all; method: immunoSEQ multiplex PCR. The sample contains roughly 150,000 clones, roughly 84% of which appear only once. Sequenced material: peripheral blood. The receptors derive from a man aged 80 or over with COVID-19, enrolled during active disease.

The chain couples TRBV4-2 to TRBJ2-3; 15 bases are shared with TRBD2. This CDR3 spans 18 amino acids. J was trimmed by 3 bases and V by 5 bases; bases with no gene match: 9. Per germline, CDR1 LGHNA and CDR2 YNFKEQ. The CDR3 DNA reads TGTGCCAGCAGCTTAACCGGGACTAGCGGGGGGTTTACAGATACGCAGTATTTT. Protein product: CASSLTGTSGGFTDTQYF.

The rearrangement links TRBV11-2 to TRBJ1-2, with 8 bases fitting TRBD1. Germline-derived CDR1 and CDR2 are SGHAT and FQNNGV. This CDR3 has 14 amino acids. V shed 5 bases and J 3 bases; nucleotides not matched to a gene: 5. The CDR3 reads CASSKTGDYYGYTF. CDR3 bases: TGTGCCAGCAGCAAGACAGGGGACTACTATGGCTACACCTTC.

V usage is TRBV2 and J usage is TRBJ2-5; 8 bases fit TRBD2. The CDR3 contains 16 residues. J lost 2 bases, V lost 6 bases, and 11 bases had no gene match. Germline loops: CDR1 SNHLY, CDR2 FYNNEI. CDR3 sequence reads: CASRLRAGAVQETQYF. The CDR3 DNA reads TGTGCCAGCAGGTTGAGAGCGGGGGCGGTTCAAGAGACCCAGTACTTC.